This TCR beta chain was identified during a study of T-cell reconstitution after alpha-beta-depleted transplantation in children (dated by TCRdb to the mid-2010s). The study in broad terms: T-cell immune reconstitution after TCRalphabeta/CD19-depleted allogeneic hematopoietic cell transplantation in children was quantitatively tracked in the study by means of TCR repertoire profiling. Study-wide findings and limitations: The apparently early recovery of alphabetaT-cell counts about two months after transplant reportedly depended on only several hundred rapidly expanded clones that came from non-depleted graft cells. In some patients, the high TCRbeta diversity seen at day 60 was put down to recipient T cells and intrathymic progenitors that had survived conditioning. Over the following months the frequencies of hyperexpanded clones went down, and after one year T-cell counts and TCRbeta diversity were mostly credited to newly produced T cells.

The table lists this clonotype with many counts. Its antigen remains undetermined. There are no base qualities to consult, and no much larger clone falls within one base. In the paper's terms, the treatment or condition label means: allogeneic hematopoietic cell transplantation with graft depleted of TCRalphabeta T cells and CD19 B cells. Transplant recipients were children who received TCRalphabeta/CD19-depleted allogeneic hematopoietic cell grafts. Trimmed from V: 4 bases; trimmed from J: 2 bases; junction bases lacking a gene match: 9. From the cysteine up to the phenylalanine, the CDR3 has a length of 16 residues. This entry keeps only the CDR3 DNA: 48 bases, framed from base 1. According to the germline V gene, CDR1 reads MDHEN and CDR2 reads SYDVKM. The library relied on PCR. The sequencing machine was an Illumina HiSeq 2500. Molecular barcoding was employed in the preparation of TCR libraries, with unique molecular identifiers being used to normalize TCRbeta repertoire quantification. TCRdb trimmed public reads at Q25 via fastp, called clones via MiXCR and kept in-frame beta chains. For every CDR3 protein sequence, its rows merge into one entry that carries the most common genes and DNA. This sample gives 200,000 to 250,000 distinct CDR3 sequences in total; roughly 11% of them show up just once. Of the sample, under 30% is held by the ten largest clones.

This TCR came from a child younger than two with acute myeloid leukemia, due to receive a stem cell transplant. The chain is assembled from TRBV28 and TRBJ2-3; TRBD2 agrees with 7 junctional bases. The source material was PBMCs, sampled before TCRalphabeta/CD19-depleted stem cell transplant. The nucleotide sequence reads as follows: TGTGCCAGCAGTTCGGGACTACTACGCCACACAGATACGCAGTATTTT. Its protein is CASSSGLLRHTDTQYF. Full variable domain (CDR3 extended with the reference TRBV28 and TRBJ2-3 proteins): DVKVTQSSRYLVKRTGEKVFLECVQDMDHENMFWYRQDPGLGLRLIYFSYDVKMKEKGDIPEGYSVSREKKERFSLILESASTNQTSMYLCASSSGLLRHTDTQYFGPGTRLTVL.